The 7 T cell receptor beta chains given below trace back to one sample, sequenced in a study of T cells in Graves' hyperthyroidism and ophthalmopathy. Amplified TCR beta CDR3 regions came from RNA transcripts. The HTBI primer set served for first-round RT-PCR of the TCR CDR3. TCRdb reprocessed the multiplex PCR reads with MiXCR, giving one entry per CDR3 protein. The repertoire holds about 600,000 distinct CDR3 sequences, with approximately 15% as singletons. Sequences were obtained from blood. Every receptor here comes from a young woman with Graves' ophthalmopathy.

This clonotype was counted at least ten times. The V gene is TRBV12-3 or TRBV12-4, the J gene TRBJ2-6; 9 bases match TRBD1. J was trimmed by 1 base and V by 3 bases; bases with no gene match: 1. This CDR3 is 16 amino acids long. The CDR3 reads CASSLGTGSGANVLTF. CDR3 nucleotide sequence: TGTGCCAGCAGTTTGGGGACAGGGTCTGGGGCCAACGTCCTGACTTTC.

This clonotype showed up just a few times. The chain uses TRBV28 and TRBJ1-4; unclear D gene. Germline V gene lookup returns CDR1 MDHEN and CDR2 SYDVKM. The CDR3 runs 14 residues. Trimming took off 5 bases at V and 8 bases at J, with 15 bases between the two ends. The CDR3 nucleotides are TGTGCCAGCAGTCCCCTGCCACGGGGAGAAAAACTGTTTTTT. Translating it yields CASSPLPRGEKLFF.

This clonotype has only a few counts. The chain has TRBV5-8 and TRBJ2-3, with 7 bases matching TRBD2. Trimming cost V 6 bases and J 2 bases; bases outside gene matches: 9. The germline V gene encodes CDR1 SGHTS and CDR2 YDEGEE. The CDR3 is 15 residues long. The DNA for the CDR3 is TGTGCCAGCACTGGGGCTAGCGGCACCACAGATACGCAGTATTTT. It encodes CASTGASGTTDTQYF.

V and J are TRBV5-6 and TRBJ2-5; D not certain. V lost 5 bases and J 4 bases, leaving 15 bases between the germline ends. Germline CDR1 is SGHDT and CDR2 is YYEEEE. The length of the CDR3 is 14 residues. The CDR3 region has the DNA TGTGCCAGCAGTCTGGAGTCCCCGGTAGAGACCCAGTACTTC. Protein sequence: CASSLESPVETQYF.

This clonotype was detected ten times or more. The chain combines TRBV12-3 or TRBV12-4 with TRBJ1-3, with TRBD1 matching over 8 bases. CDR3 length: 16 residues. V trimming: 4 bases; J trimming: 0 bases; junction bases outside the gene matches: 5. CDR3 protein: CASSSGQAFSGNTIYF. The CDR3 DNA is TGTGCCAGCAGTTCGGGACAGGCGTTCTCTGGAAACACCATATATTTT.

This clonotype was found many times. The chain employs TRBV7-3 and TRBJ2-3, with 7 bases lining up with TRBD2. The V gene end was trimmed by 5 bases and the J gene end by 4 bases; junction bases not matched to a gene: 9. This CDR3 contains 15 residues. The germline V gene encodes CDR1 SGHTA and CDR2 FQGTGA. The CDR3: CASSREGGGSDTQYF. In DNA form, the CDR3 reads TGTGCCAGCAGCCGCGAGGGCGGGGGATCAGATACGCAGTATTTT.

Many counts were recorded for this clonotype. The CDR3 loop reads CASSLDAGTGGNEQFF. The CDR3 DNA reads TGTGCCAGCAGCTTAGACGCCGGGACAGGGGGCAATGAGCAGTTCTTC. The rearrangement links TRBV7-6 to TRBJ2-1; TRBD1 matches at 11 bases. The CDR3 extends over 16 amino acids. The junction had 5 bases not matched to a gene; V was cut back by 1 base and J by 6 bases. The germline gives CDR1 SGHVS, CDR2 FNYEAQ. The complete variable domain, with remaining parts taken from reference TRBV7-6 and TRBJ2-1, reads GAGVSQSPRYKVTKRGQDVALRCDPISGHVSLYWYRQALGQGPEFLTYFNYEAQQDKSGLPNDRFSAERPEGSISTLTIQRTEQRDSAMYRCASSLDAGTGGNEQFFGPGTRLTVL.